This T cell receptor beta chain came from a study of T cells in Graves' hyperthyroidism and ophthalmopathy. The source material, RNA transcripts, was used to amplify TCR beta CDR3 regions. The study used the HTBI primer set for a first-round RT-PCR of the TCR CDR3. TCRdb re-derived calls from the multiplex PCR reads in MiXCR, one entry per CDR3 protein. The table lists around 580,000 distinct CDR3 sequences, around 17% of them singletons. Over 18 months, lack of ophthalmopathy progression marked Graves' hyperthyroidism as stable. V was shortened by 4 bases and J by 0 bases, with 11 bases between the two germline ends. Germline V lookup: CDR1 SGHRS, CDR2 YFSETQ. The CDR3 spans 14 residues. This clonotype has at least ten counts.

The clonotype comes from a woman aged 18-29 years with Graves' hyperthyroidism. This chain connects TRBV5-1 to TRBJ2-7; D unresolved. Sequenced input: blood. This CDR3 is CASSQLSDSYEQYF. For the CDR3, the DNA is TGCGCCAGCAGCCAACTAAGTGACTCCTACGAGCAGTACTTC.